The 5 T cell receptor beta chains listed next were all sequenced from one sample in a study of T cells in Graves' hyperthyroidism and ophthalmopathy. RNA transcripts gave rise to amplified TCR beta CDR3 regions. First-round RT-PCR targeting the TCR CDR3 was performed with the HTBI primer set. Each CDR3 protein gets one entry after TCRdb re-called the multiplex PCR reads with MiXCR. The sample records about 700,000 distinct CDR3 sequences, 11% to 15% being singletons. Sequenced input: blood. The receptors originated from a woman aged 18-30 years with Graves' hyperthyroidism.

The sample holds many counts of this clonotype. V gene TRBV20-1 combines with J gene TRBJ2-5; D possibly corresponds to TRBD2 (6 bases). The CDR3 has 16 amino acids. The germline V gene encodes CDR1 DFQATT and CDR2 SNEGSKA (reference sequence). V lost 6 bases and J lost 5, with 25 bases in between. The CDR3 nucleotides read TGCAGTGCCTGCAACCCGGGACTCCGAGGGCACGAGACCCAGTACTTC. Protein product: CSACNPGLRGHETQYF.

The table lists this clonotype with a few counts. The chain employs TRBV4-1 and TRBJ1-1; 8 nucleotides agree with TRBD1. The CDR3 runs to 18 residues. Germline loops: CDR1 MGHRA, CDR2 YSYEKL. V lost 1 base and J lost 0; bases outside the gene matches: 10. The CDR3 DNA follows: TGCGCCAGCAGCCAAGGGTTTGGGACAGGATTCATGAACACTGAAGCTTTCTTT. It encodes CASSQGFGTGFMNTEAFF.

This clonotype has more than one count but fewer than ten. The V call is TRBV18, the J call TRBJ2-1; no clear D. CDR1 and CDR2 from the germline V gene are KGHSH and LQKENI. CDR3 length equals 16 residues. Trimming removed 3 bases at V and 1 base at J, with 13 bases between. The CDR3 loop reads CASSPSFPPSYNEQFF. The CDR3, as DNA: TGTGCCAGCTCACCCTCTTTCCCCCCATCCTACAATGAGCAGTTCTTC.

CDR3 nucleotide sequence: TGTGCCAGCAGCTTGGCAGTTGCGGAGCAAAACATTCAGTACTTC. Translating it yields CASSLAVAEQNIQYF. The genes are TRBV5-8 and TRBJ2-4; D is undetermined. In germline, CDR1 is SGHTS, CDR2 YDEGEE. CDR3 length: 15 amino acids. Trimming removed 0 bases from V and 5 bases from J, with 12 bases in between.

This clonotype appeared a few times. CDR3 sequence: CASSAQPGLAGTSYNEQFF. CDR3 coding DNA: TGTGCCAGCAGCGCCCAACCAGGACTAGCGGGAACTTCCTACAATGAGCAGTTCTTC. The genes are TRBV9 and TRBJ2-1, with 12 bases lining up with TRBD2. Germline V gives CDR1 SGDLS, CDR2 YYNGEE. The CDR3 has 19 residues. Trimming cost V 3 bases and J 1 base; bases outside gene matches: 11.